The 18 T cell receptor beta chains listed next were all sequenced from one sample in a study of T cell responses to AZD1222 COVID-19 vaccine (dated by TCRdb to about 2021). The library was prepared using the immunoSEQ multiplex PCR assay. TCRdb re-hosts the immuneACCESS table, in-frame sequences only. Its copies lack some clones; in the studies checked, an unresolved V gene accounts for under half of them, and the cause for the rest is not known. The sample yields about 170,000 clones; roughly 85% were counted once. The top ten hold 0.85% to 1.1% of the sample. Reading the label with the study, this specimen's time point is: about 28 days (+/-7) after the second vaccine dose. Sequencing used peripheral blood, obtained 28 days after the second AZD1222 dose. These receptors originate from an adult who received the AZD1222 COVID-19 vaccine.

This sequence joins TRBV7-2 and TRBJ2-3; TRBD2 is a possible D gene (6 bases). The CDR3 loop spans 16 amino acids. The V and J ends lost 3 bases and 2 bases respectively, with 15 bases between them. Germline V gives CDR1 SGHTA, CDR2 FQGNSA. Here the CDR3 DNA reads TGTGCCAGCAGCTTTCAGTCGGGAGACCCCACAGATACGCAGTATTTT. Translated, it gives CASSFQSGDPTDTQYF. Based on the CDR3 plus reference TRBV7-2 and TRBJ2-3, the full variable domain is GAGVSQSPSNKVTEKGKDVELRCDPISGHTALYWYRQSLGQGLEFLIYFQGNSAPDKSGLPSDRFSAERTGGSVSTLTIQRTQQEDSAVYLCASSFQSGDPTDTQYFGPGTRLTVL.

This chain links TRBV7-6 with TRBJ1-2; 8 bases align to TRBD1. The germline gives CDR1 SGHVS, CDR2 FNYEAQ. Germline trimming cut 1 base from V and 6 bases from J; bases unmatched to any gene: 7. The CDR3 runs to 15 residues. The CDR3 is CASSLGETGADGYTF. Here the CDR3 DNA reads TGTGCCAGCAGCTTAGGGGAGACAGGGGCGGATGGCTACACCTTC.

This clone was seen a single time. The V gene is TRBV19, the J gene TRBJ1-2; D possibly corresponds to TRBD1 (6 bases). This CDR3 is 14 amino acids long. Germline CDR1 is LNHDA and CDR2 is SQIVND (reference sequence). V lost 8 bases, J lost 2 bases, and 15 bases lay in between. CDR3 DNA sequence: TGTGCCAGTGTGACGGGACATAGAAACTATGGCTACACCTTC. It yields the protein CASVTGHRNYGYTF.

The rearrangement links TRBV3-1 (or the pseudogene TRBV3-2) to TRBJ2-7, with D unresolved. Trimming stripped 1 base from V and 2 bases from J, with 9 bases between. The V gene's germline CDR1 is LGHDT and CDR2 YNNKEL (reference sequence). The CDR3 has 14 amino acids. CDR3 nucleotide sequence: TGTGCCAGCAGCCAAGCACTTACTACCTACGAGCAGTACTTC. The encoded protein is CASSQALTTYEQYF.

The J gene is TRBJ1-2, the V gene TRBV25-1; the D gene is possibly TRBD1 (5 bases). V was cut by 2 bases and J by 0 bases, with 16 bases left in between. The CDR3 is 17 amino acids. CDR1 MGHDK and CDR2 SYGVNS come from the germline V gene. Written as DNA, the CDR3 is TGTGCCAGCAGTGAAAATTCACCGGGACGGACTAACTATGGCTACACCTTC. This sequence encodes CASSENSPGRTNYGYTF.

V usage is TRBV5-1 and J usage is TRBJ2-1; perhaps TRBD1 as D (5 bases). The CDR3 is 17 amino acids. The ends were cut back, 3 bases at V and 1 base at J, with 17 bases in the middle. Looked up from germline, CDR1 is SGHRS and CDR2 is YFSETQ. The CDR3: CASSSPTRVLSYNEQFF. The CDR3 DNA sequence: TGCGCCAGCAGCTCCCCCACCAGGGTTTTATCCTACAATGAGCAGTTCTTC. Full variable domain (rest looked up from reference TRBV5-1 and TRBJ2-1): KAGVTQTPRYLIKTRGQQVTLSCSPISGHRSVSWYQQTPGQGLQFLFEYFSETQRNKGNFPGRFSGRQFSNSRSEMNVSTLELGDSALYLCASSSPTRVLSYNEQFFGPGTRLTVL.

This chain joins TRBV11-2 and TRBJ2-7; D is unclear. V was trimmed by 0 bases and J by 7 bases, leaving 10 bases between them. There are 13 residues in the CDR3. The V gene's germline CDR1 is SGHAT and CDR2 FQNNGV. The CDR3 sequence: CASSLDRQREQYF. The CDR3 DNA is TGTGCCAGCAGCTTAGATCGGCAGCGTGAGCAGTACTTC.

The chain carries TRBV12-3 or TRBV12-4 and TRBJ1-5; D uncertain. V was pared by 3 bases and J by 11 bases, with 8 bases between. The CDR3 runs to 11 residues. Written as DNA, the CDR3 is TGTGCCAGCAGTTTGGGTGAGGCCCAGCATTTT. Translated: CASSLGEAQHF.

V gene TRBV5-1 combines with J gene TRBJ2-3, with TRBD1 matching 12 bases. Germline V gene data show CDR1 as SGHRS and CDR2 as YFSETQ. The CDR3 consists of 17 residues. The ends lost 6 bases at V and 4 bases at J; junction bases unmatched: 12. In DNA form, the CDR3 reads TGCGCCAGCAACCCACAAACCGGGACAGGGGGCGCAGATACGCAGTATTTT. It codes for CASNPQTGTGGADTQYF. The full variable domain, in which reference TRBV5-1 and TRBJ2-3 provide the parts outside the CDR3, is KAGVTQTPRYLIKTRGQQVTLSCSPISGHRSVSWYQQTPGQGLQFLFEYFSETQRNKGNFPGRFSGRQFSNSRSEMNVSTLELGDSALYLCASNPQTGTGGADTQYFGPGTRLTVL.

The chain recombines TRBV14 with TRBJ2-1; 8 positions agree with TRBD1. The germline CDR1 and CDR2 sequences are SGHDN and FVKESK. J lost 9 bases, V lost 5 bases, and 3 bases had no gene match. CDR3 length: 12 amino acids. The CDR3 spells CASSWTGLEQFF. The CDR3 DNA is TGTGCCAGCAGCTGGACAGGGCTTGAGCAGTTCTTC.

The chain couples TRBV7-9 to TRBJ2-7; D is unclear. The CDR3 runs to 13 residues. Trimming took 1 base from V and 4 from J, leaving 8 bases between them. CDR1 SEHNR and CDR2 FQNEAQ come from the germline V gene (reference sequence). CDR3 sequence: CASSLESPYEQYF. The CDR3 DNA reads TGTGCCAGCAGCTTAGAATCCCCTTACGAGCAGTACTTC.

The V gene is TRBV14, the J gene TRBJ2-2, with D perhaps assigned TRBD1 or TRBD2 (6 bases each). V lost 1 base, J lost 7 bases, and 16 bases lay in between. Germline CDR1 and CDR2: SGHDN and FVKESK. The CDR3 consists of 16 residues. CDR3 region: CASSQAPGAIYGELFF. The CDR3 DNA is TGTGCCAGCAGCCAAGCCCCGGGGGCAATATACGGGGAGCTGTTTTTT.

CDR3 residues: CASSGGVISSNQPQHF. CDR3 nucleotides: TGTGCCAGTAGTGGTGGGGTTATTTCCAGCAATCAGCCCCAGCATTTT. J is TRBJ1-5 and V is TRBV19; D is undetermined. The V end lost 5 bases, the J end lost 1 base, and 15 bases lay between the germline ends. Germline V gene lookup returns CDR1 LNHDA and CDR2 SQIVND (reference sequence). This CDR3 region has 16 residues. Variable domain in full (rest from reference TRBV19 and TRBJ1-5): DGGITQSPKYLFRKEGQNVTLSCEQNLNHDAMYWYRQDPGQGLRLIYYSQIVNDFQKGDIAEGYSVSREKKESFPLTVTSAQKNPTAFYLCASSGGVISSNQPQHFGDGTRLSIL.

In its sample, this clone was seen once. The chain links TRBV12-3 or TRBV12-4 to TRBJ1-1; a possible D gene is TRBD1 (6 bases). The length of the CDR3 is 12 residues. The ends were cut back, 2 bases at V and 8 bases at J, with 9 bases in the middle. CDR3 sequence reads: CASSLIGTEAFF. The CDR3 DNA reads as TGTGCCAGCAGTTTAATAGGGACAGAAGCTTTCTTT.

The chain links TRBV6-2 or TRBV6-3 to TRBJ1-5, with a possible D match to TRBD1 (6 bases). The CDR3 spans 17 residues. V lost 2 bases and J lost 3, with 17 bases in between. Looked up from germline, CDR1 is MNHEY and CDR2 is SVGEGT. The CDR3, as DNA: TGTGCCAGCAGTTACGTACCCCGGGGGGCGATCAATCAGCCCCAGCATTTT. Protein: CASSYVPRGAINQPQHF.

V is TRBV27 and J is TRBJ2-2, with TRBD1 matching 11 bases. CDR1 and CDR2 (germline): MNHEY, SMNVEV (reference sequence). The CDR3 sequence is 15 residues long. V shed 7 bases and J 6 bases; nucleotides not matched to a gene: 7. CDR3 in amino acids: CASKGQGAVPGELFF. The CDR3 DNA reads TGTGCCAGCAAAGGACAGGGGGCGGTACCCGGGGAGCTGTTTTTT.

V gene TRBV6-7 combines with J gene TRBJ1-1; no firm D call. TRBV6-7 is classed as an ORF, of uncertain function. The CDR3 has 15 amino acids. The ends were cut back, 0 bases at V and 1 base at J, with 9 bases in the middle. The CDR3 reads CASSYSRGPNTEAFF. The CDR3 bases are TGTGCCAGCAGTTACTCAAGAGGCCCGAACACTGAAGCTTTCTTT.

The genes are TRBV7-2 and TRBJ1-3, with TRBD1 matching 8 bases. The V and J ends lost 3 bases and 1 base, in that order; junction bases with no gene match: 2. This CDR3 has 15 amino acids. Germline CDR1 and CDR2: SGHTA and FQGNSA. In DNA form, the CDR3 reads TGTGCCAGCAGCTTGGGACAGGCTTCTGGAAACACCATATATTTT. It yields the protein CASSLGQASGNTIYF.